This TCR beta chain was sequenced for a study of blood T cell repertoires in COVID-19. The V gene lost 1 base and the J gene lost 4 bases, with 25 bases spanning the gap. Germline V gene lookup returns CDR1 SGHVS and CDR2 FQNEAQ. This CDR3 comprises 19 residues. Measured with immunoSEQ multiplex PCR; TCRdb has only the in-frame clones, and not every one. The sample has 250,000 to 350,000 clones, 80% to 90% seen once. The TCR was taken from a woman between 50 and 59 years old who had recovered from COVID-19. Sequencing used peripheral blood. This chain uses TRBV7-8 with TRBJ1-2; D might be TRBD1 (5 bases). CDR3 DNA: TGTGCCAGCAGCTTAGAGGAGGGGACCAGACTAACCTCAATCTATGGCTACACCTTC. It encodes CASSLEEGTRLTSIYGYTF.